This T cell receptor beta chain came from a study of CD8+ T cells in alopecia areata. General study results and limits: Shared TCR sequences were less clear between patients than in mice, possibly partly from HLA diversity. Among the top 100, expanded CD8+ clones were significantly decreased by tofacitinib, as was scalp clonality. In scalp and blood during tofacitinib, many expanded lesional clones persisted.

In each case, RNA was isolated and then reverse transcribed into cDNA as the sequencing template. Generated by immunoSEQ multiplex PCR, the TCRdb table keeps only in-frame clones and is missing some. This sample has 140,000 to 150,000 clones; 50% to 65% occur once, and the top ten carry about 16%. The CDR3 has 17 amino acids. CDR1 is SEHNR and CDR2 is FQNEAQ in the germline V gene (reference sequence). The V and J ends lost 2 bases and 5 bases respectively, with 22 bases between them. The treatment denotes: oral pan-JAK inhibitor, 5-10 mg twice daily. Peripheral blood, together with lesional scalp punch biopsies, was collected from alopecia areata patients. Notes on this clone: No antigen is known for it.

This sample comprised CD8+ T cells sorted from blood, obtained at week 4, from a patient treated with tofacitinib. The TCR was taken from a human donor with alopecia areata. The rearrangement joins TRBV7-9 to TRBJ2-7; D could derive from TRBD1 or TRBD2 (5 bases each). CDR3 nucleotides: TGTGCCAGCAGCTTACTGAGGCCCGGGACGAGGGGCCACGAGCAGTACTTC. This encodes CASSLLRPGTRGHEQYF.